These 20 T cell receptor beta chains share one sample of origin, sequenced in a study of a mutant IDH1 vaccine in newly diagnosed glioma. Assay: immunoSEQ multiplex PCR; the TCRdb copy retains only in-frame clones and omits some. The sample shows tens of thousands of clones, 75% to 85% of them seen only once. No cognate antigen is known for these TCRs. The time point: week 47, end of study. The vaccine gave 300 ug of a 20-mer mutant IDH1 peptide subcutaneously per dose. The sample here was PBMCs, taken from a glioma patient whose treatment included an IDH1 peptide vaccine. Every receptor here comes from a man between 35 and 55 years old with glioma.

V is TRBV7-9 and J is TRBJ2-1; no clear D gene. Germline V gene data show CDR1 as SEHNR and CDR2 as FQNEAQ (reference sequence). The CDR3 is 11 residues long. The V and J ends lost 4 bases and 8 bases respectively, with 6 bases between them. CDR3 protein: CASSSVDEQFF. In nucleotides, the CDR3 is TGTGCCAGCAGCTCGGTAGATGAGCAGTTCTTC.

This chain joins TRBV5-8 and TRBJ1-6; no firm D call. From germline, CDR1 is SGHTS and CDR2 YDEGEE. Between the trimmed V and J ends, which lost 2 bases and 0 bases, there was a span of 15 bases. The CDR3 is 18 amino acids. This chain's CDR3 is CASSFWSPTSSYNSPLHF. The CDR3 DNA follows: TGTGCCAGCAGCTTCTGGTCCCCCACCTCCTCCTATAATTCACCCCTCCACTTT.

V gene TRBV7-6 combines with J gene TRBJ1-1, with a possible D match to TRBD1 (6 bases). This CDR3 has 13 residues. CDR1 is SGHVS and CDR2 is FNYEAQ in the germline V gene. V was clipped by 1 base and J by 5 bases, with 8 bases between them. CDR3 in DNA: TGTGCCAGCAGCTTAGACAGGGCTACTGAAGCTTTCTTT. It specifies CASSLDRATEAFF. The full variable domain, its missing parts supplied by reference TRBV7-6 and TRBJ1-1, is GAGVSQSPRYKVTKRGQDVALRCDPISGHVSLYWYRQALGQGPEFLTYFNYEAQQDKSGLPNDRFSAERPEGSISTLTIQRTEQRDSAMYRCASSLDRATEAFFGQGTRLTVV.

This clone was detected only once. The chain's CDR3 is CAWSGSPSYEQYF. Written as DNA, the CDR3 is TGTGCCTGGAGTGGATCCCCGTCCTACGAGCAGTACTTC. This sequence joins TRBV30 and TRBJ2-7, with D uncertain. The germline V gene has CDR1 GTSNPN and CDR2 SVGIG (reference sequence). The germline V and J ends were trimmed by 1 base and 1 base, with 8 bases remaining between them. This CDR3 is built from 13 residues.

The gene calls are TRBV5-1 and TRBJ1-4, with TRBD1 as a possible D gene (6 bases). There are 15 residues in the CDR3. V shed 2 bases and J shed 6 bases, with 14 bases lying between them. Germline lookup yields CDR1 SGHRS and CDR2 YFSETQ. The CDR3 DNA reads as TGCGCCAGCAGCTTCAGGGGCGGGGGTGATGAAAAACTGTTTTTT. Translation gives CASSFRGGGDEKLFF.

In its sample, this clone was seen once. The CDR3 sequence is CASWGWSYNEQFF. The CDR3 DNA reads TGTGCCAGCTGGGGGTGGTCCTACAATGAGCAGTTCTTC. The V call is TRBV6-1, the J call TRBJ2-1, with D perhaps assigned TRBD1 or TRBD2 (5 bases each). V was trimmed by 8 bases and J by 1 base, leaving 9 bases between them. Looked up from germline, CDR1 is MNHNS and CDR2 is SASEGT. The CDR3 length is 13 residues.

CDR3 sequence: CASSSPGQGYEQYF. In DNA form, the CDR3 reads TGTGCCAGCAGTTCTCCGGGACAGGGTTATGAGCAGTACTTC. The J gene is TRBJ2-7, the V gene TRBV5-8, with TRBD1 identical over 9 bases. The junction had 10 bases not matched to a gene; V was cut back by 5 bases and J by 7 bases. Germline V gives CDR1 SGHTS, CDR2 YDEGEE. The CDR3 covers 14 residues.

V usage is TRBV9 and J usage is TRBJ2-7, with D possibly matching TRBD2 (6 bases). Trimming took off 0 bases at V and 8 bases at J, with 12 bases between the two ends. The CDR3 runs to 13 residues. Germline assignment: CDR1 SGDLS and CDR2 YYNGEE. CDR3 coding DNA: TGTGCCAGCAGCGTAGATGCCGGGACTCAGCAGTACTTC. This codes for CASSVDAGTQQYF.

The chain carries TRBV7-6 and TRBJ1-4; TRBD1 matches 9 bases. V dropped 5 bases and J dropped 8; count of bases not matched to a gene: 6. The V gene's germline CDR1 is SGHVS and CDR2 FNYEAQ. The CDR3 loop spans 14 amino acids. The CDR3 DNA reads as TGTGCCAGCAGCCGGGGACAGGGTGGGGAAAAACTGTTTTTT. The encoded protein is CASSRGQGGEKLFF.

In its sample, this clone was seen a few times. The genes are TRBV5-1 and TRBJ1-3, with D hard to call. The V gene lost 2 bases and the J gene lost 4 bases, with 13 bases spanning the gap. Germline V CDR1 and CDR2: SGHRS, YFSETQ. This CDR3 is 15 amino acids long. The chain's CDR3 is CASSFGPTGGNTIYF. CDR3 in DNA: TGCGCCAGCAGCTTTGGACCTACGGGAGGAAACACCATATATTTT.

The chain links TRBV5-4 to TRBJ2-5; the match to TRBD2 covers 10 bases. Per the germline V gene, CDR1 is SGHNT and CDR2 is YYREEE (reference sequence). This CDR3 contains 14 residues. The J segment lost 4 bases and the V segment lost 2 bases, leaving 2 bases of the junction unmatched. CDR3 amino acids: CASSLAGGRETQYF. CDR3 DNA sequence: TGTGCCAGCAGCTTAGCGGGGGGGCGAGAGACCCAGTACTTC. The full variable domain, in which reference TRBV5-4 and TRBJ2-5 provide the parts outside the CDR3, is ETGVTQSPTHLIKTRGQQVTLRCSSQSGHNTVSWYQQALGQGPQFIFQYYREEENGRGNFPPRFSGLQFPNYSSELNVNALELDDSALYLCASSLAGGRETQYFGPGTRLLVL.

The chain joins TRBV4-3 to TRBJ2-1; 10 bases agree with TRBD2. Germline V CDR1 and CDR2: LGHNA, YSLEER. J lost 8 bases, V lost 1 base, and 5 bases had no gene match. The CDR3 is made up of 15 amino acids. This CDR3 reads CASSQVEREGYEQFF. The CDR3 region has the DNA TGCGCCAGCAGCCAAGTTGAGCGGGAGGGCTATGAGCAGTTCTTC.

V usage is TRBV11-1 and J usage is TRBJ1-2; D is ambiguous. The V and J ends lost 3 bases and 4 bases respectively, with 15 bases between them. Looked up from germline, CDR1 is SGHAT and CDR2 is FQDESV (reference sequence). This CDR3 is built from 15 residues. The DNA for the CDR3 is TGTGCCAGCAGCTTGGAGCCTATCTCCCCCTATGGCTACACCTTC. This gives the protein CASSLEPISPYGYTF. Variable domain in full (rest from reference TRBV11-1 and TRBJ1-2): EAEVAQSPRYKITEKSQAVAFWCDPISGHATLYWYRQILGQGPELLVQFQDESVVDDSQLPKDRFSAERLKGVDSTLKIQPAELGDSAMYLCASSLEPISPYGYTFGSGTRLTVV.

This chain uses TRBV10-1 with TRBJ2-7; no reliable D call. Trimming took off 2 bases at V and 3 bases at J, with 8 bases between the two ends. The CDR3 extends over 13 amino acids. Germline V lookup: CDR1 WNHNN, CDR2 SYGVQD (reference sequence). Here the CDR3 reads CASSEKVGYEQYF. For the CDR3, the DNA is TGCGCCAGCAGTGAGAAGGTCGGCTACGAGCAGTACTTC.

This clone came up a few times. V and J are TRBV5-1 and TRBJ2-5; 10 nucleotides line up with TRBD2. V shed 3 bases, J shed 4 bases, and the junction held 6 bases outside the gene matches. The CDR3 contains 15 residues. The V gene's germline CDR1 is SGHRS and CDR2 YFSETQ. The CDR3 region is CASSSGLAGAETQYF. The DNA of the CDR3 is TGCGCCAGCAGCTCCGGTCTAGCGGGAGCAGAGACCCAGTACTTC.

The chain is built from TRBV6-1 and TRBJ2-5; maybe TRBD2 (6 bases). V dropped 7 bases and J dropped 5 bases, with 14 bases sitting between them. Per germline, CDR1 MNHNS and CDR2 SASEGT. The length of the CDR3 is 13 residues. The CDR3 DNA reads TGTGCCAGCAAACGCGGGGTGGGGGAGACCCAGTACTTC. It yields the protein CASKRGVGETQYF.

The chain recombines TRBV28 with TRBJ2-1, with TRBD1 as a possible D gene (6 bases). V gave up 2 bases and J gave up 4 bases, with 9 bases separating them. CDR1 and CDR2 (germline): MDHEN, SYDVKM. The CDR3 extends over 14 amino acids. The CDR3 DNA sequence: TGTGCCAGCAGTTTACAGGGGAGATACAATGAGCAGTTCTTC. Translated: CASSLQGRYNEQFF.

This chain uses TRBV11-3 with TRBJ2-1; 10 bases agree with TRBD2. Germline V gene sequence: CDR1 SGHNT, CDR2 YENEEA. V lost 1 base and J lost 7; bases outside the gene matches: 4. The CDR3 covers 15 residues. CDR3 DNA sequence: TGTGCCAGCAGCTTAGGCTCGACTAGCGGGAATGAGCAGTTCTTC. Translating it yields CASSLGSTSGNEQFF.

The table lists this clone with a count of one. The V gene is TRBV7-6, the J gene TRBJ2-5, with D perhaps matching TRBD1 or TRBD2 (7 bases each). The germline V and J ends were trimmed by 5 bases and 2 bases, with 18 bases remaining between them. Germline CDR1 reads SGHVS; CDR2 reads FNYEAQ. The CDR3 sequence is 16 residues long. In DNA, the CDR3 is TGTGCCAGCAGCGTCCTGGCAGGGGGGGCACAAGAGACCCAGTACTTC. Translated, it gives CASSVLAGGAQETQYF.

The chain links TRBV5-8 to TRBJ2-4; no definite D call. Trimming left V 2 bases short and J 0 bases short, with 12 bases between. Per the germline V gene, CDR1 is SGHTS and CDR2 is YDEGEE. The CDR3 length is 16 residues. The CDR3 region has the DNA TGTGCCAGCAGCTTTGGGGAAAGCCTAGCCAAAAACATTCAGTACTTC. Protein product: CASSFGESLAKNIQYF.